Following are 3 T cell receptor beta chains from one sample sequenced in a study of a mutant IDH1 vaccine in newly diagnosed glioma. No antigen has been assigned to these receptors. The table came from immunoSEQ multiplex PCR; TCRdb's copy has only in-frame clones and leaves some out. Of about 65,000 clones in the sample, more than 75% were seen once. Documented time point: week 23, last vaccination. The study gave 300 ug of mutant IDH1 20-mer peptide per vaccine dose, with topical imiquimod. Sequencing used PBMCs, obtained from a glioma patient whose treatment included an IDH1 peptide vaccine. The receptors come from a man aged 25 to 40 with glioma.

The V and J genes are TRBV11-2 and TRBJ2-7, with 8 nucleotides matching TRBD2. CDR1 and CDR2 (germline): SGHAT, FQNNGV. The CDR3 extends over 13 amino acids. The junction had 4 bases not matched to a gene; V was cut back by 5 bases and J by 4 bases. The CDR3 loop is CASSPGRAYEQYF. The CDR3, as DNA: TGTGCCAGCAGCCCCGGGAGGGCTTACGAGCAGTACTTC.

J is TRBJ2-3 and V is TRBV7-9; tentatively, D is TRBD1 or TRBD2 (6 bases each). Trimming cost V 2 bases and J 4 bases, with 13 bases left between them. Germline V gene sequence: CDR1 SEHNR, CDR2 FQNEAQ (reference sequence). The CDR3 is 15 amino acids. The CDR3 DNA reads TGTGCCAGCAGCTTAACGGGGGCCCTCTCAGATACGCAGTATTTT. Its translation: CASSLTGALSDTQYF.

This chain joins TRBV11-3 and TRBJ2-1; 11 bases line up with TRBD1. In germline, CDR1 is SGHNT, CDR2 YENEEA. CDR3 size: 16 residues. V was clipped by 5 bases and J by 2 bases; unmatched bases: 5. CDR3 protein: CASSRGQGAAYNEQFF. The CDR3 DNA reads as TGTGCCAGCAGCCGTGGACAGGGGGCGGCCTACAATGAGCAGTTCTTC.